A single sample is the source of the 13 T cell receptor beta chains below, sequenced in a study of siplizumab effects on memory and regulatory T cells. Produced via immunoSEQ multiplex PCR; TCRdb's table is partial and in-frame only. The sample records more than 85,000 clones, over 85% being singletons. Sequencing was carried out using CD4+ T cells sorted from blood. The receptors shown here come from a human donor in good health.

The rearrangement links TRBV7-2 to TRBJ2-2, with TRBD1 matching over 8 bases. The V gene end was trimmed by 2 bases and the J gene end by 2 bases; junction bases not matched to a gene: 10. CDR1 SGHTA and CDR2 FQGNSA come from the germline V gene. The CDR3 runs 18 residues. Here the CDR3 reads CASSLRGWGTGNTGELFF. For the CDR3, the DNA is TGTGCCAGCAGCTTAAGAGGGTGGGGGACAGGCAACACCGGGGAGCTGTTTTTT.

The chain is built from TRBV27 and TRBJ1-5; TRBD1 aligns across 7 bases. CDR3 length: 16 amino acids. Germline V gene data show CDR1 as MNHEY and CDR2 as SMNVEV (reference sequence). The J segment lost 0 bases and the V segment lost 5 bases, leaving 7 bases of the junction unmatched. The CDR3 sequence is CASSGRQGNSNQPQHF. The CDR3 DNA sequence: TGTGCCAGCAGTGGCCGACAGGGAAATAGCAATCAGCCCCAGCATTTT.

The chain couples TRBV19 to TRBJ2-7; the D gene is possibly TRBD2 (6 bases). This CDR3 contains 16 residues. Germline CDR1 LNHDA, CDR2 SQIVND (reference sequence). V dropped 3 bases and J dropped 3 bases, with 18 bases sitting between them. The CDR3 loop reads CASSIGSGAQGYEQYF. The CDR3 bases are TGTGCCAGTAGTATCGGATCGGGAGCGCAGGGCTACGAGCAGTACTTC.

This clone has only one observation. This chain uses TRBV5-1 with TRBJ2-5; D is perhaps TRBD1 (5 bases). Germline CDR1 and CDR2: SGHRS and YFSETQ. The germline V and J ends were trimmed by 4 bases and 0 bases, with 19 bases remaining between them. The CDR3 runs to 17 residues. In DNA, the CDR3 is TGCGCCAGCAGCCCCGCCGTGCGCAGGGCAAACCAAGAGACCCAGTACTTC. Its protein is CASSPAVRRANQETQYF.

The V and J genes are TRBV19 and TRBJ1-1, with a weak D call TRBD1 (6 bases). Germline assignment: CDR1 LNHDA and CDR2 SQIVND (reference sequence). The CDR3 has 14 amino acids. Trimming left V 3 bases short and J 5 bases short, with 13 bases between. In DNA, the CDR3 is TGTGCCAGTAGTATGGTTAGGGGGAGGACTGAAGCTTTCTTT. This sequence encodes CASSMVRGRTEAFF.

The chain uses TRBV5-1 and TRBJ2-3; 9 nucleotides agree with TRBD1. This CDR3 contains 14 residues. Losses at the gene ends were 4 bases for V and 4 bases for J; bases not matched to a gene: 4. In germline, CDR1 is SGHRS, CDR2 YFSETQ. The CDR3 sequence: CASSQRQGADTQYF. The CDR3 coding sequence is TGCGCCAGCAGCCAAAGACAGGGGGCAGATACGCAGTATTTT. The whole variable domain, filled in from reference TRBV5-1 and TRBJ2-3, reads KAGVTQTPRYLIKTRGQQVTLSCSPISGHRSVSWYQQTPGQGLQFLFEYFSETQRNKGNFPGRFSGRQFSNSRSEMNVSTLELGDSALYLCASSQRQGADTQYFGPGTRLTVL.

This chain uses TRBV5-4 with TRBJ2-7, with unresolved D. The CDR3 length is 14 residues. The germline V gene encodes CDR1 SGHNT and CDR2 YYREEE (reference sequence). The ends were cut back, 1 base at V and 3 bases at J, with 11 bases in the middle. DNA of the CDR3: TGTGCCAGCAGCTTGAGTCAGGCACGCTACGAGCAGTACTTC. Its protein product is CASSLSQARYEQYF.

The V gene is TRBV18, the J gene TRBJ2-7; 9 bases align to TRBD2. Germline CDR1 KGHSH, CDR2 LQKENI. Losses at the gene ends were 5 bases for V and 5 bases for J; bases not matched to a gene: 10. This CDR3 region has 15 residues. CDR3 in DNA: TGTGCCAGCTCAGCCCTGGTTAGCGGGAGAAACGAGCAGTACTTC. This sequence encodes CASSALVSGRNEQYF.

This chain joins TRBV7-4 and TRBJ2-1; 8 bases line up with TRBD2. The CDR3 totals 16 residues. The germline V gene has CDR1 SGHVT and CDR2 SQSDAQ. Trimming took 5 bases from V and 4 from J; bases not matched to a gene: 10. The CDR3 here is CASSARRGARYNEQFF. DNA of the CDR3: TGTGCCAGCAGCGCGAGGCGGGGGGCGCGGTACAATGAGCAGTTCTTC. The whole variable domain, filled in from reference TRBV7-4 and TRBJ2-1, reads GAGVSQSPRYKVAKRGRDVALRCDSISGHVTLYWYRQTLGQGSEVLTYSQSDAQRDKSGRPSGRFSAERPERSVSTLKIQRTEQGDSAVYLCASSARRGARYNEQFFGPGTRLTVL.

The chain recombines TRBV6-5 with TRBJ2-1, with 12 nucleotides matching TRBD2. V lost 6 bases, J lost 6 bases, and 6 bases stayed unmatched. The V gene's germline CDR1 is MNHEY and CDR2 SVGAGI. The CDR3 extends over 15 amino acids. The CDR3 DNA reads TGTGCCAGCAGCCGTGGACTAGCGGGAAGCAATGAGCAGTTCTTC. It specifies CASSRGLAGSNEQFF.

The V and J genes are TRBV20-1 and TRBJ1-1, with D possibly being TRBD1 (5 bases). CDR3 size: 11 residues. Germline V gene data show CDR1 as DFQATT and CDR2 as SNEGSKA (reference sequence). V lost 5 bases to trimming and J lost 1 base, with 5 bases between them. The CDR3 nucleotides are TGCAGTGCTGGGACGAACACTGAAGCTTTCTTT. This encodes CSAGTNTEAFF.

CDR3 DNA: TGTGCCACCAGCAGACCCGGGATTCCAGGCTACGAGCAGTACTTC. It specifies CATSRPGIPGYEQYF. The chain joins TRBV15 to TRBJ2-7; TRBD2 might be the D (5 bases). Trimming took 2 bases from V and 3 from J, leaving 14 bases between them. CDR3 length: 15 amino acids. Germline V gene lookup returns CDR1 LNHNV and CDR2 YYDKDF (reference sequence).

The chain carries TRBV9 and TRBJ1-1; D is undetermined. Germline V lookup: CDR1 SGDLS, CDR2 YYNGEE. The V gene lost 1 base and the J gene lost 5 bases, with 12 bases spanning the gap. The CDR3 sequence is 14 residues long. CDR3 nucleotide sequence: TGTGCCAGCAGCGTACTTCCCGGGGAAACTGAAGCTTTCTTT. Translation gives CASSVLPGETEAFF.